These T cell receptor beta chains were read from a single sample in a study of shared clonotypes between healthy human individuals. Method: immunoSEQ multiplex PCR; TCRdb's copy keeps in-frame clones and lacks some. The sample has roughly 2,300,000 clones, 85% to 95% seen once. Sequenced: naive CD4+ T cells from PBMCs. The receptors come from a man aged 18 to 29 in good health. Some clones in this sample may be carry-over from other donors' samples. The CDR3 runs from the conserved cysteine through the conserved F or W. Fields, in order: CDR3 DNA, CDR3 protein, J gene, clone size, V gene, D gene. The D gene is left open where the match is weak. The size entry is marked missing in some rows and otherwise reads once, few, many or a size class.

CDR3nt: TGTGCCAGCAGCCCCGCCCTAGCGGGAGTTTTAGGCGAGCAGTACTTC; CDR3aa: CASSPALAGVLGEQYF; j_gene: TRBJ2-7; abundance: -; v_gene: TRBV9; d_gene: TRBD2
CDR3nt: TGTGCCAGCAGTAGAATTGCACTAGCCGGGGGCACCGGGGAGCTGTTTTTT; CDR3aa: CASSRIALAGGTGELFF; j_gene: TRBJ2-2; abundance: -; v_gene: TRBV27; d_gene: -
CDR3nt: TGTGCCAGCTCACTTGAGGGTACCCTTAGCAATCAGCCCCAGCATTTT; CDR3aa: CASSLEGTLSNQPQHF; j_gene: TRBJ1-5; abundance: -; v_gene: TRBV18; d_gene: -
CDR3nt: TGTGCCAGTAGTCCCCCGGGACAGATCACCGGGGAGCTGTTTTTT; CDR3aa: CASSPPGQITGELFF; j_gene: TRBJ2-2; abundance: -; v_gene: TRBV19; d_gene: TRBD1
CDR3nt: TGTGCCAGCAGCTTAACAGGGCGTACTGAAGCTTTCTTT; CDR3aa: CASSLTGRTEAFF; j_gene: TRBJ1-1; abundance: -; v_gene: TRBV11-2; d_gene: -
CDR3nt: TGTGCCAGCAGCTTAGCTGCAACTAATGAAAAACTGTTTTTT; CDR3aa: CASSLAATNEKLFF; j_gene: TRBJ1-4; abundance: once; v_gene: TRBV7-9; d_gene: -
CDR3nt: TGTGCCAGCAGTAGGACAGGGGGGCTGGCCCTTGAAGCTTTCTTT; CDR3aa: CASSRTGGLALEAFF; j_gene: TRBJ1-1; abundance: -; v_gene: TRBV6-5; d_gene: TRBD1
CDR3nt: TGTGCCAGTAGTCTGAACAGGCCGGGAGGCTACACCTTC; CDR3aa: CASSLNRPGGYTF; j_gene: TRBJ1-2; abundance: -; v_gene: TRBV19; d_gene: -
CDR3nt: TGTGCCAGCAGACCGGGCTGGGGCAGTGAGCAGTTCTTC; CDR3aa: CASRPGWGSEQFF; j_gene: TRBJ2-1; abundance: -; v_gene: TRBV11-2; d_gene: -
CDR3nt: TGTGCCAGCGCCCGCCAAGTCGGTGACCGGGAGCTGTTTTTT; CDR3aa: CASARQVGDRELFF; j_gene: TRBJ2-2; abundance: -; v_gene: TRBV9; d_gene: -
CDR3nt: TGTGCCAGTTACGGACAGGGCACCGGGGAGCTGTTTTTT; CDR3aa: CASYGQGTGELFF; j_gene: TRBJ2-2; abundance: -; v_gene: TRBV28; d_gene: TRBD1
CDR3nt: TGTGCCACCAGCAGAAAACCCCAGGAGGGGTCCTACGAGCAGTACTTC; CDR3aa: CATSRKPQEGSYEQYF; j_gene: TRBJ2-7; abundance: -; v_gene: TRBV15; d_gene: -
CDR3nt: TGTGCCAGCAGCCCGACAGGGCCTACTGGAAACACCATATATTTT; CDR3aa: CASSPTGPTGNTIYF; j_gene: TRBJ1-3; abundance: -; v_gene: TRBV6-5; d_gene: TRBD1
CDR3nt: TGTGCCAGCAGCCAAGGAGGAGGCGGGGGGGAGACCCAGTACTTC; CDR3aa: CASSQGGGGGETQYF; j_gene: TRBJ2-5; abundance: once; v_gene: TRBV4-2; d_gene: TRBD2
CDR3nt: TGCGCCAGCAGCCACGACCGGACTAGCGGGAGAACTTCCTACAATGAGCAGTTCTTC; CDR3aa: CASSHDRTSGRTSYNEQFF; j_gene: TRBJ2-1; abundance: -; v_gene: TRBV5-1; d_gene: TRBD2